These T cell receptor beta chains were read from a single sample in a study of blood T cell repertoires in COVID-19. TCRdb's table, derived via immunoSEQ multiplex PCR, lists solely in-frame clones and lacks some. The sample lists 90,000 to 130,000 clones, roughly 87% occurring once. Sequenced material: peripheral blood. The source of these receptors is a human donor in a cohort sampled during active COVID-19. Each CDR3 is given with its conserved first and last residue. Each record gives: D gene, V gene, clone size, J gene, CDR3 DNA, CDR3 protein. The D gene is left open where the match is weak. Clone size is stated in some rows and not others, as once, few, many or a class when expanded.

D: -; V: TRBV5-4; size: few; J: TRBJ2-7; DNA: TGTGCCAGCAGCTTGGAAAGGGGTGCCGTGTACGAGCAGTACTTC; CDR3: CASSLERGAVYEQYF
D: -; V: TRBV14; size: -; J: TRBJ2-5; DNA: TGTGCCAGCAGCGCGGAACACGGTTACGCGACCCAGTACTTC; CDR3: CASSAEHGYATQYF
D: -; V: TRBV27; size: -; J: TRBJ2-7; DNA: TGTGCCAGCAGTTTAGCGACACGGTCCTACGAGCAGTACTTC; CDR3: CASSLATRSYEQYF
D: TRBD2; V: TRBV11-2; size: -; J: TRBJ2-1; DNA: TGTGCCAGCAGCTTAGGGGGACGAACTAGCGGCCCCTACAATGAGCAGTTCTTC; CDR3: CASSLGGRTSGPYNEQFF
D: -; V: TRBV5-4; size: -; J: TRBJ2-5; DNA: TGTGCCAGCAGCTTGGGCAGGGAAGAGACCCAGTACTTC; CDR3: CASSLGREETQYF
D: -; V: TRBV30; size: -; J: TRBJ1-5; DNA: TGTGCCTGGAGCAGGAGGGGCAATCAGCCCCAGCATTTT; CDR3: CAWSRRGNQPQHF
D: TRBD2; V: TRBV4-3; size: once; J: TRBJ2-1; DNA: TGCGCCAGCAGCGGTCTAGCGGGATTAGATGAGCAGTTCTTC; CDR3: CASSGLAGLDEQFF
D: -; V: TRBV18; size: -; J: TRBJ1-1; DNA: TGTGCCAGCTCACCCAGGAACACTGAAGCTTTCTTT; CDR3: CASSPRNTEAFF
D: -; V: TRBV7-2; size: once; J: TRBJ1-3; DNA: TGTGCCAGCAGCTTCCCGGGACAAACCTCTGGAAACACCATATATTTT; CDR3: CASSFPGQTSGNTIYF
D: TRBD2; V: TRBV30; size: -; J: TRBJ2-7; DNA: TGTGCCTGGAGTGTAAACAGCGGGAACAGACACTACGAGCAGTACTTC; CDR3: CAWSVNSGNRHYEQYF
D: -; V: TRBV7-9; size: -; J: TRBJ1-1; DNA: TGTGCCAGCAGCTTAGACATGAACACTGAAGCTTTCTTT; CDR3: CASSLDMNTEAFF
D: -; V: TRBV28; size: -; J: TRBJ1-1; DNA: TGTGCCAGCAGTCCCGTCAAATGGGGAGCTGAAGCTTTCTTT; CDR3: CASSPVKWGAEAFF
D: -; V: TRBV7-9; size: -; J: TRBJ2-2; DNA: TGTGCCAGCAGCTCCCCCGCGTTGGGCGCGAACACCGGGGAGCTGTTTTTT; CDR3: CASSSPALGANTGELFF
D: TRBD2; V: TRBV29-1; size: once; J: TRBJ2-5; DNA: TGCAGCGTTGGGAAGGCGGGAGGGTTCCAAGAGACCCAGTACTTC; CDR3: CSVGKAGGFQETQYF
D: TRBD1; V: TRBV3-1/TRBV3-2; size: once; J: TRBJ2-5; DNA: TGTGCCAGCAGCCCTGGGACAGGGGTTCGAGAGACCCAGTACTTC; CDR3: CASSPGTGVRETQYF
D: -; V: TRBV7-9; size: -; J: TRBJ2-1; DNA: TGTGCCAGCAGCCCCCGCCCGGGCGGGGATGAGCAGTTCTTC; CDR3: CASSPRPGGDEQFF
D: -; V: TRBV9; size: -; J: TRBJ2-6; DNA: TGTGCCAGCAGCGTGGCCGGGGCCAACGTCCTGACTTTC; CDR3: CASSVAGANVLTF
D: -; V: TRBV18; size: -; J: TRBJ2-6; DNA: TGTGCCAGCTCACGGGTAATCCAGGGGATTGGGGCCAACGTCCTGACTTTC; CDR3: CASSRVIQGIGANVLTF
D: -; V: TRBV21-1; size: -; J: TRBJ2-1; DNA: TGTGCCAGCAGTAACCCCCATAGCGGGAATAGGAATGAGCAGTTCTTC; CDR3: CASSNPHSGNRNEQFF
D: TRBD1; V: TRBV13; size: -; J: TRBJ1-2; DNA: TGTGCCAGCAGCTTCCTGACAGGGGGCAATGGCTACACCTTC; CDR3: CASSFLTGGNGYTF
D: -; V: TRBV10-3; size: -; J: TRBJ2-1; DNA: TGTGCCATCAGTGAGTCGCACGAAGAGACAGGTAAACTATATGAGCAGTTCTTC; CDR3: CAISESHEETGKLYEQFF
D: -; V: TRBV7-2; size: once; J: TRBJ2-3; DNA: TGTGCCAGCAGCCTCCGAGGGTGGAGCACAGATACGCAGTATTTT; CDR3: CASSLRGWSTDTQYF
D: TRBD2; V: TRBV7-9; size: -; J: TRBJ2-4; DNA: TGTGCCAGCAGCTTTTCTGGGGGAGGGGCCAAAAACATTCAGTACTTC; CDR3: CASSFSGGGAKNIQYF
D: TRBD2; V: TRBV18; size: -; J: TRBJ2-1; DNA: TGTGCCAGCTCACGGGGTCAGACTAGCGGCGGCGCCTACAATGAGCAGTTCTTC; CDR3: CASSRGQTSGGAYNEQFF
D: -; V: TRBV18; size: -; J: TRBJ1-1; DNA: TGTGCCAGCTCACCCAGGGTAATCGACACTGAAGCTTTCTTT; CDR3: CASSPRVIDTEAFF
D: -; V: TRBV18; size: -; J: TRBJ2-7; DNA: TGTGCCAGCTCACCCCTCGGACCGGGAGCTTACGAGCAGTACTTC; CDR3: CASSPLGPGAYEQYF
D: -; V: TRBV7-3; size: -; J: TRBJ2-3; DNA: TGTGCCAGCAGCTCCGGGACTGGGACAGATACGCAGTATTTT; CDR3: CASSSGTGTDTQYF
D: TRBD1; V: TRBV3-1/TRBV3-2; size: -; J: TRBJ1-6; DNA: TGTGCCAGCAGCCCTGGACAGGGGGTATTCTCACCCCTCCACTTT; CDR3: CASSPGQGVFSPLHF
D: -; V: TRBV6-6; size: -; J: TRBJ1-3; DNA: TGTGCCAGCAGCTCCGGTGGAAACACCATATATTTT; CDR3: CASSSGGNTIYF
D: TRBD1; V: TRBV5-5; size: -; J: TRBJ2-3; DNA: TGTGCCAGCAGACGACAGGGGTCGCCCGACTCGCAGTATTTT; CDR3: CASRRQGSPDSQYF
D: -; V: TRBV28; size: -; J: TRBJ2-5; DNA: TGTGCCAGCAGTTTAACGGGAGTTGCGGAGACCCAGTACTTC; CDR3: CASSLTGVAETQYF
D: TRBD1; V: TRBV19; size: -; J: TRBJ1-1; DNA: TGTGCCAGTAGTCCGACTTCAGGGGGCTCGAACACTGAAGCTTTCTTT; CDR3: CASSPTSGGSNTEAFF
D: -; V: TRBV7-9; size: -; J: TRBJ1-3; DNA: TGTGCCAGCAGCAGGCCGGGAGGAAACACCATATATTTT; CDR3: CASSRPGGNTIYF
D: TRBD2; V: TRBV15; size: -; J: TRBJ2-5; DNA: TGTGCCACCAGCAGTAGCGGGGTTGGAGAGACCCAGTACTTC; CDR3: CATSSSGVGETQYF
D: TRBD2; V: TRBV15; size: -; J: TRBJ2-1; DNA: TGTGCCACCAGCAGTGGTAGGACTAGCATAAATGAGCAGTTCTTC; CDR3: CATSSGRTSINEQFF
D: TRBD1; V: TRBV9; size: -; J: TRBJ1-1; DNA: TGTGCCAGCAGCGGGACAGGGGTGAGGGGCGCTGAAGCTTTCTTT; CDR3: CASSGTGVRGAEAFF
D: -; V: TRBV4-2; size: -; J: TRBJ2-5; DNA: TGTGCCAGCAGCCAAGATGTAGCGGATCAAGAGACCCAGTACTTC; CDR3: CASSQDVADQETQYF
D: TRBD2; V: TRBV6-5; size: once; J: TRBJ2-5; DNA: TGTGCCAGCAGAGTACTAGCGGGAGAGACCCAGTACTTC; CDR3: CASRVLAGETQYF
D: TRBD1; V: TRBV29-1; size: -; J: TRBJ2-1; DNA: TGCAGCGCCAAGACAGGGCCTGTGGATGAGCAGTTCTTC; CDR3: CSAKTGPVDEQFF
D: TRBD1; V: TRBV6-5; size: -; J: TRBJ1-2; DNA: TGTGCCAGCAGTATGACAGGGGACTATGGCTACACCTTC; CDR3: CASSMTGDYGYTF
D: -; V: TRBV28; size: -; J: TRBJ1-3; DNA: TGTGCCAGCAGTGGGGACAACTACTCTGGAAACACCATATATTTT; CDR3: CASSGDNYSGNTIYF
D: -; V: TRBV2; size: few; J: TRBJ1-5; DNA: TGTGCCAGCAGTGGCGGGTTTCGCAATCAGCCCCAGCATTTT; CDR3: CASSGGFRNQPQHF
D: -; V: TRBV9; size: -; J: TRBJ2-3; DNA: TGTGCCAGCAGCGTGGGGCCACTGACTAGCACAGATACGCAGTATTTT; CDR3: CASSVGPLTSTDTQYF
D: -; V: TRBV28; size: -; J: TRBJ1-1; DNA: TGTGCCAGCAGCTGGGGGTACAGGGAACCGAACACTGAAGCTTTCTTT; CDR3: CASSWGYREPNTEAFF
D: TRBD1; V: TRBV9; size: -; J: TRBJ1-3; DNA: TGTGCCAGCAGCCAGGACAGGGCGACTGGAAACACCATATATTTT; CDR3: CASSQDRATGNTIYF
D: -; V: TRBV15; size: -; J: TRBJ1-2; DNA: TGTGCCACCAGCAGACAGGGGTTTGTCTATGGCTACACCTTC; CDR3: CATSRQGFVYGYTF
D: -; V: TRBV19; size: -; J: TRBJ1-5; DNA: TGTGCCAGTATAAGGGACACCCTAACAGGCAATCAGCCCCAGCATTTT; CDR3: CASIRDTLTGNQPQHF
D: TRBD1; V: TRBV6-5; size: -; J: TRBJ1-2; DNA: TGTGCCAGCAGCGGGACAGGGCCCTATGGCTACACCTTC; CDR3: CASSGTGPYGYTF